This T cell receptor (beta chain) is from a study of identical twins (dated by TCRdb to between 2015 and 2016). Some background on the complete study: TCR alpha and beta repertoires from monozygotic twins, unrelated adults of various ages and cord blood were deep-sequenced to test whether fetal clonotypes persist. To rule out contamination, replicate twin experiments were performed at different times with different library preparation protocols. Results and caveats for the whole study, not just this receptor: The excess sharing between twins in beta out-of-frame sequences was weaker because fewer shared sequences reduced the signal-to-noise ratio. Abundant cord blood beta clonotypes had fewer insertions, young adult naive repertoires showed a similar but weaker trend, and memory repertoires showed no such trend. Because the same donors could not be followed over many years, conclusions were based on cross-sectional statistical analysis. Recombination models systematically underestimated out-of-frame TCR alpha sharing in monozygotic twins but agreed with sharing between unrelated individuals. Out-of-frame TCR alpha sequences shared between twins showed an excess of low generation-probability sequences compared with coincidental sharing between unrelated individuals. Zero-insertion analyses could be partly confounded by invariant T cells such as MAIT and iNKT, although diverse VJ usage argued against such confounding for most clonotypes.

This clonotype was detected a few times. No antigen is known for it. No qualities accompany the bases; no much larger clone lies one base away. Every donor was a healthy Caucasian. Three unrelated non-twin adults were also sequenced: a male aged 18 to 30, a male aged 50 to 60 and a female aged 50 to 60. Miltenyi CD45RO+ enrichment and human naive T-cell isolation kits were used to isolate memory (CD45RO+) and naive T cells from PBMC. V is pared back by 1 base and J by 6 bases, with 13 bases lying between the germline termini. Its CDR3 holds 14 amino acids, cysteine through valine. The CDR3 DNA has 42 bases and is translated from base 1. The library was made by 5' RACE. The sequencer listed for this sample is Illumina HiSeq 2000. A universal primer binding site was added through template switching, and the final cDNA carried a unique molecular identifier so that TCR cDNA molecules could be counted accurately. First-strand cDNA for TCR alpha and beta chains was synthesized from specific primers in the conserved constant-segment region. Each cDNA library was double barcoded, with a SMART-Mk sample barcode plus Illumina barcodes, to control for contamination. Two successive PCR steps introduced TruSeq adapter sequences along with Illumina sample barcodes. TCR alpha and beta cDNA libraries were sequenced on the Illumina HiSeq platform with custom primers. On the authors' methods: Raw reads were processed with MiGEC to extract unique molecular identifiers, and MiXCR was used to determine CDR3 positions. Recombination models were inferred per individual with the repgenHMM and IGoR tools using an EM algorithm. The tcR package in R was used for shared clonotype analysis, with sharing normalized by the product of cloneset sizes. Out-of-frame nonproductive sequences were analyzed to study raw recombination free of thymic and clonal selection effects. The raw public data were reprocessed by TCRdb itself: fastp quality trimming at Q25, MiXCR clonotype calling, in-frame beta chains only. For every CDR3 protein sequence, its rows merge into one entry that carries the most common genes and DNA. None of the V and J calls come from the authors' own analysis; TCRdb made them. Counted in this sample were 400,000 or so distinct CDR3 sequences; roughly 9% of them appeared once. Jointly, the top ten make up over 7% of the sample.

The sequenced sample was naive T cells sorted from blood. Explained via the paper, the cell subset or site label denotes: cells isolated with a human naive T-cell isolation kit. The chain employs TRBV12-3 or TRBV12-4 and TRBJ2-7, with TRBD2 perhaps the D gene, on 5 matching bases. The clonotype comes from a woman aged 45-65 years in good health. The sequence in DNA is TGTGCCAGCAGTTTAGGAGGGCGTAGGGCCGAGCAGTACGTC. It translates to CASSLGGRRAEQYV.